This T cell receptor (beta chain) was captured in a study of identical twins. Using its own MiXCR run on the 5' RACE reads, TCRdb lists one record per CDR3 protein. The sample gives 690,000 or so distinct CDR3 sequences, around 8.3% of which show up once; around 0.98% is in the top ten. The same sample was also studied in work on yellow fever vaccine responses in identical twins.

This sequence originates from a young woman in good health. The sequenced sample was PBMCs.

The CDR3 DNA sequence: TGCAGCGTTGAACCGAGCTACAATGAGCAGTTCTTC. It encodes CSVEPSYNEQFF. V gene TRBV29-1 combines with J gene TRBJ2-1; D is unresolved. The germline CDR1 and CDR2 sequences are SQVTM and ANQGSEA. CDR3 length: 12 amino acids. V was shortened by 2 bases and J by 3 bases, with 5 bases between the two germline ends.